This is a list of T cell receptor beta chains from one sample in a study of OX40 agonist ivuxolimab in advanced cancers. Repertoires were generated with immunoSEQ multiplex PCR, while TCRdb's copy carries only in-frame clones and drops some. The data hold 30,000 to 40,000 clones, with approximately 89% observed a single time. The sample in question was CD4+ or CD8+ T cells sorted from blood, obtained in a trial of the OX40 agonist ivuxolimab. The receptors originated from an adult with an advanced solid tumor such as melanoma, head and neck, liver or kidney cancer. Each CDR3 is given with its conserved first and last residue. The D gene is left open where the match is weak. The size entry is marked missing in some rows and otherwise reads once, few, many or a size class.

>TRBD1|TRBV6-1|medium-sized|TRBJ2-7|15
CASSESGTANYEQYF
TGTGCCAGCAGTGAATCCGGGACAGCTAACTACGAGCAGTACTTC
>-|TRBV7-9|-|TRBJ2-7|15
CASSPMVRDSYEQYF
TGTGCCAGCAGCCCCATGGTTCGAGACTCCTACGAGCAGTACTTC
>-|TRBV4-1|-|TRBJ2-5|10
CAKTGETQYF
TGCGCCAAAACTGGGGAGACCCAGTACTTC
>TRBD1|TRBV5-8|-|TRBJ2-2|14
CASSSTGGHGELFF
TGTGCCAGCAGCTCTACAGGGGGCCACGGGGAGCTGTTTTTT
>-|TRBV19|-|TRBJ2-3|14
CASSSPRNTDTQYF
TGTGCCAGTAGTAGCCCTAGGAACACAGATACGCAGTATTTT
>TRBD1|TRBV6-1|-|TRBJ2-7|14
CASSESDRVSEQYF
TGTGCCAGCAGTGAATCTGACAGGGTCTCCGAGCAGTACTTC
>-|TRBV13|-|TRBJ1-4|15
CASSLKALGREKLFF
TGTGCCAGCAGCCTCAAAGCGCTCGGTCGTGAAAAACTGTTTTTT
>-|TRBV6-4|-|TRBJ1-3|14
CASSEAILGNTIYF
TGTGCCAGCAGTGAGGCCATTCTTGGAAACACCATATATTTT
>TRBD1|TRBV7-9|-|TRBJ2-1|15
CASSAGQGSFDEQFF
TGTGCCAGCAGCGCAGGACAGGGGTCTTTTGATGAGCAGTTCTTC
>-|TRBV7-9|-|TRBJ2-1|14
CASSSPLRGREQFF
TGTGCCAGCAGCTCACCGCTCAGGGGTCGTGAGCAGTTCTTC
>TRBD1|TRBV7-9|-|TRBJ1-4|16
CASSTNRGQTNEKLFF
TGTGCCAGCAGCACAAACAGGGGGCAGACTAATGAAAAACTGTTTTTT
>TRBD1|TRBV13|-|TRBJ2-7|13
CASSSTGGIEQYF
TGTGCCAGCAGCTCGACAGGGGGCATCGAGCAGTACTTC
>-|TRBV27|-|TRBJ1-5|12
CASSFVGQPQHF
TGTGCCAGCAGTTTCGTAGGGCAGCCCCAGCATTTT
>TRBD1|TRBV6-4|few|TRBJ2-7|14
CASPRDRSSYEQYF
TGTGCCAGCCCCCGGGACAGGAGCTCCTACGAGCAGTACTTC
>-|TRBV5-8|once|TRBJ2-1|15
CASSSGPGANNEQFF
TGTGCCAGCAGCTCAGGACCGGGGGCAAACAATGAGCAGTTCTTC
>TRBD2|TRBV11-2|-|TRBJ2-1|15
CASSLMAGVNDEQFF
TGTGCCAGCAGCTTAATGGCGGGAGTCAATGATGAGCAGTTCTTC
>TRBD2|TRBV5-4|-|TRBJ2-7|15
CASSGETSGSYEQYF
TGTGCCAGCAGCGGCGAGACTAGCGGGAGTTACGAGCAGTACTTC
>-|TRBV14|-|TRBJ2-1|17
CASSQDTPDPSYNEQFF
TGTGCCAGCAGCCAAGATACGCCGGATCCCTCCTACAATGAGCAGTTCTTC
>-|TRBV7-9|-|TRBJ2-7|14
CASSSPGKAYEQYF
TGTGCCAGCAGCTCGCCGGGGAAAGCCTACGAGCAGTACTTC
>-|TRBV5-4|-|TRBJ2-7|12
CASSALASEQYF
TGTGCCAGCAGCGCACTTGCTTCCGAGCAGTACTTC
>-|TRBV15|-|TRBJ1-5|14
CATSRGSLNQPQHF
TGTGCCACCAGCCGGGGCAGTCTCAATCAGCCCCAGCATTTT
>-|TRBV18|-|TRBJ1-5|14
CASSPAVSNQPQHF
TGTGCCAGCTCACCAGCGGTTAGCAATCAGCCCCAGCATTTT
>-|TRBV7-9|few|TRBJ1-1|13
CASSWGGNTEAFF
TGTGCCAGCAGCTGGGGGGGCAACACTGAAGCTTTCTTT
>TRBD1|TRBV7-7|-|TRBJ2-5|16
CASSDPGQGPQETQYF
TGTGCTAGCAGCGACCCGGGACAGGGGCCCCAAGAGACCCAGTACTTC
>TRBD1|TRBV6-1|-|TRBJ1-1|14
CASSTPMGQGMAFF
TGTGCCAGCAGTACTCCTATGGGACAGGGGATGGCTTTCTTT
>TRBD1|TRBV9|-|TRBJ1-3|17
CASSVARDRSSGNTIYF
TGTGCCAGCAGCGTAGCTAGGGACAGGTCCTCTGGAAACACCATATATTTT
>TRBD1|TRBV15|-|TRBJ1-4|16
CATSRDRQGINEKLFF
TGTGCCACCAGCCGAGACCGACAGGGCATTAATGAAAAACTGTTTTTT
>-|TRBV11-1|-|TRBJ1-4|13
CASSPGTNEKLFF
TGTGCCAGCAGCCCTGGAACTAATGAAAAACTGTTTTTT
>TRBD1|TRBV27|-|TRBJ2-7|15
CASSFGTGVSHEQYF
TGTGCCAGCAGTTTCGGGACAGGGGTCTCCCACGAGCAGTACTTC
>-|TRBV2|once|TRBJ2-5|17
CASSGSGRTPNKKTQYF
TGTGCCAGCAGTGGATCCGGGAGAACCCCCAACAAAAAGACCCAGTACTTC
>-|TRBV9|-|TRBJ2-3|13
CASSVTPTDTQYF
TGTGCCAGCAGCGTAACCCCCACAGATACGCAGTATTTT
>TRBD1|TRBV2|-|TRBJ1-3|19
CASSLEVRDRGLSGNTIYF
TGTGCCAGCAGTCTTGAGGTCAGGGACAGGGGGCTTTCTGGAAACACCATATATTTT
>TRBD2|TRBV7-9|-|TRBJ2-2|16
CASSSALAGGTGELFF
TGTGCCAGCAGCTCCGCACTAGCGGGGGGAACCGGGGAGCTGTTTTTT
>TRBD1|TRBV6-5|-|TRBJ1-5|15
CASSPRQGRGQPQHF
TGTGCCAGCAGCCCCCGACAGGGAAGGGGTCAGCCCCAGCATTTT
>-|TRBV19|-|TRBJ1-2|13
CASSIGQVLGYTF
TGTGCCAGTAGTATAGGACAGGTACTTGGCTACACCTTC
>-|TRBV5-6|-|TRBJ1-3|16
CASSLGARHSGNTIYF
TGTGCCAGCAGCCTTGGGGCCAGACACTCTGGAAACACCATATATTTT
>-|TRBV2|-|TRBJ1-1|12
CATLRGGTEAFF
TGTGCCACCCTGCGGGGGGGAACTGAAGCTTTCTTT
>-|TRBV6-7|-|TRBJ2-1|13
CASSTHGDNEQFF
TGTGCCAGCAGTACCCATGGGGACAATGAGCAGTTCTTC